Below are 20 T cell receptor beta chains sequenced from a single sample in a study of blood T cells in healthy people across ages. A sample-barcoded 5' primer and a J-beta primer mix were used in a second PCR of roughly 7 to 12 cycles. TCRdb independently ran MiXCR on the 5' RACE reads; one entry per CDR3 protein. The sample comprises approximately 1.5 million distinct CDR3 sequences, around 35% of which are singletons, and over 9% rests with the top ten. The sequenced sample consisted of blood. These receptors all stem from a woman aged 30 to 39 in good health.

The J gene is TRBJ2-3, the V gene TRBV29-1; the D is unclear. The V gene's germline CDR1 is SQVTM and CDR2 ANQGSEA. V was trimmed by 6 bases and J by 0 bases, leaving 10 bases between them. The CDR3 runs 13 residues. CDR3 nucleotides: TGCAGCGTGGACCAATCTAGCACAGATACGCAGTATTTT. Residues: CSVDQSSTDTQYF.

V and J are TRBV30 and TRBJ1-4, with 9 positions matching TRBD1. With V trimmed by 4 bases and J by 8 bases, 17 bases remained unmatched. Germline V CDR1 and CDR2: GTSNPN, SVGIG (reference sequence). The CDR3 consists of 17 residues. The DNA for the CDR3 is TGTGCCTGGACTAGAGGACAGGGGACAAGAGACCCAGAAAAACTGTTTTTT. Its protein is CAWTRGQGTRDPEKLFF.

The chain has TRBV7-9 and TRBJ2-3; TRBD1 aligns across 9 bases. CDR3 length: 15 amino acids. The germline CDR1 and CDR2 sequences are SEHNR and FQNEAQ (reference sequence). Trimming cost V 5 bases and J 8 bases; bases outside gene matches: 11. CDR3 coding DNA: TGTGCCAGCAGCCAATCGGGACAGGGAGAAGGTACGCAGTATTTT. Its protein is CASSQSGQGEGTQYF.

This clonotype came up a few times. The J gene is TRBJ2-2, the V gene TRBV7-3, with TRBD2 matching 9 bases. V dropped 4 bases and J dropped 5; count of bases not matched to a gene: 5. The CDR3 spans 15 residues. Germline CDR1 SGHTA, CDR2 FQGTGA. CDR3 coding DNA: TGTGCCAGCAGCTCCCGACTAGCGGATACCGGGGAGCTGTTTTTT. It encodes CASSSRLADTGELFF.

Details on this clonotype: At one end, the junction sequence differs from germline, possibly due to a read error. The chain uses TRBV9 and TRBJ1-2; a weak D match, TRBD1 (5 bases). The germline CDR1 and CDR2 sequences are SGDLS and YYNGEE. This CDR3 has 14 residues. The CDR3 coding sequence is TGTGCCAGCACCCCGTCCGGGCCGGACAATGGCCACACCTTC. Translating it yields CASTPSGPDNGHTF.

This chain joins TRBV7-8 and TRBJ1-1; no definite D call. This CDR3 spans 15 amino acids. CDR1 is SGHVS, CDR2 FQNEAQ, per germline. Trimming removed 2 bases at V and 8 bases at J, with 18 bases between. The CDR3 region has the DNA TGTGCCAGCAGCTTACCCCGTGCAGGAGGGAAAGAAGCTTTCTTT. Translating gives CASSLPRAGGKEAFF.

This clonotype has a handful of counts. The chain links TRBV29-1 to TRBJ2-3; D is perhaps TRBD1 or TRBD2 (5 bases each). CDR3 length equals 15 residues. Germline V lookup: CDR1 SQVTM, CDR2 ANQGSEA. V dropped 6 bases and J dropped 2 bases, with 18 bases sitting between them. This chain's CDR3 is CSVVPGRLITDTQYF. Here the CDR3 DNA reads TGCAGCGTAGTACCGGGACGTTTAATCACAGATACGCAGTATTTT.

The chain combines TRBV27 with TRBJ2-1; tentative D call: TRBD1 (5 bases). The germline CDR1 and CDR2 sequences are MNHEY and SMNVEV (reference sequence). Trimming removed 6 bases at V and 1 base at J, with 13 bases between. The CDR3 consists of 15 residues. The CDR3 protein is CASRLGAVSYNEQFF. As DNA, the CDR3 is TGTGCCAGCAGGCTAGGGGCGGTATCCTACAATGAGCAGTTCTTC.

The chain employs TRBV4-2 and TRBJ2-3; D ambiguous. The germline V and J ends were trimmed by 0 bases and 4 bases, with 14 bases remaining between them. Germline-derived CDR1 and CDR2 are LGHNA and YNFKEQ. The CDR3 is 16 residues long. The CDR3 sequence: CASSQEGNSSPDTQYF. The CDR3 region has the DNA TGTGCCAGCAGCCAAGAAGGCAACTCTTCGCCAGATACGCAGTATTTT.

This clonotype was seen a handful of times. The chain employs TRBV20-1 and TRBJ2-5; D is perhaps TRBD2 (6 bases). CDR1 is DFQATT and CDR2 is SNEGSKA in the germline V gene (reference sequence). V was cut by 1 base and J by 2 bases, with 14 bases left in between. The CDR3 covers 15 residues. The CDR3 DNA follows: TGCAGTGCTAGAGTTTCAGGTGGGGGGCAAGAGACCCAGTACTTC. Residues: CSARVSGGGQETQYF.

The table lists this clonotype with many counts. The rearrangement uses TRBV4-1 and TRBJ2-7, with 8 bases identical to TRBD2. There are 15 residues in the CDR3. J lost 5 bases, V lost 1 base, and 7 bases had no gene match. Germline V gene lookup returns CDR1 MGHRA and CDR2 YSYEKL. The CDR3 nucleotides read TGCGCCAGCAGCCAAGTACGGGAGGGCCTCCACGAGCAGTACTTC. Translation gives CASSQVREGLHEQYF.

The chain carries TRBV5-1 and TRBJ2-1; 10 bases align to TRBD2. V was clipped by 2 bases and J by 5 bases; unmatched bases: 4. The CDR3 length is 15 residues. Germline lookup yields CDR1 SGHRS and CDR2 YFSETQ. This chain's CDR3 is CASSFETSGHNEQFF. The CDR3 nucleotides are TGCGCCAGCAGCTTTGAGACTAGCGGGCACAATGAGCAGTTCTTC.

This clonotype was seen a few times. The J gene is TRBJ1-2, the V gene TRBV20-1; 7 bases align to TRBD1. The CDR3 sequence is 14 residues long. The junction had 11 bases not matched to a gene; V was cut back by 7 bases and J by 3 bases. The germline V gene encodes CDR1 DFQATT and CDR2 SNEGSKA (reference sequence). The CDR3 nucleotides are TGCAGTGGGGCCGGGACAGCATCCCACTATGGCTACACCTTC. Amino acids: CSGAGTASHYGYTF.

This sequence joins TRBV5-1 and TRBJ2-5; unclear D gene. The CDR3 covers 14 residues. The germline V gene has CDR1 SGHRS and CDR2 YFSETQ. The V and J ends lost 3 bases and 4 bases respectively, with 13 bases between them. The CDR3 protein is CASSSVSGRETQYF. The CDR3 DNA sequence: TGCGCCAGCAGCTCGGTTTCGGGTAGAGAGACCCAGTACTTC.

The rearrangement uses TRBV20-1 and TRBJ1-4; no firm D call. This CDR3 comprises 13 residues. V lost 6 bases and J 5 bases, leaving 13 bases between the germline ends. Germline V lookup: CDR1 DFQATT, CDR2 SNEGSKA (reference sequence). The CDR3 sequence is CSAVQTLNEKLFF. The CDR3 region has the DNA TGCAGTGCCGTACAGACCCTAAATGAAAAACTGTTTTTT.

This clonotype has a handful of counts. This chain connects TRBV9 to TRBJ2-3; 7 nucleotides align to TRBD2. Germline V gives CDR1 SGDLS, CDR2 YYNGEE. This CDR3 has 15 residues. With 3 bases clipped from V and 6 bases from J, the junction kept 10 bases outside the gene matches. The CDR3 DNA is TGTGCCAGCAGCGCTGGGGGAGGGGTAGCGGATACGCAGTATTTT. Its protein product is CASSAGGGVADTQYF.

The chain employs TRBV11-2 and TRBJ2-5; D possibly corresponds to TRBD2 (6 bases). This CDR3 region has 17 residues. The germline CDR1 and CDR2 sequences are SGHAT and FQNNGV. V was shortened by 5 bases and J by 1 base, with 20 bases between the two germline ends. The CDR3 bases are TGTGCCAGCAGCCCAGGAGAGAGGCCCGGGGGCCAAGAGACCCAGTACTTC. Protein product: CASSPGERPGGQETQYF.

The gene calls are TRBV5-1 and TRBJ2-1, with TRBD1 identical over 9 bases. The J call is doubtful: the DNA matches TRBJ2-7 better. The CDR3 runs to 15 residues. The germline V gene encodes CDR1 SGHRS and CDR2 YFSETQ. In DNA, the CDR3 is TGCGCCAGTAGCCTGGGGACAGGGAGGGACAATGAGCAGTACTTC. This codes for CASSLGTGRDNEQYF.

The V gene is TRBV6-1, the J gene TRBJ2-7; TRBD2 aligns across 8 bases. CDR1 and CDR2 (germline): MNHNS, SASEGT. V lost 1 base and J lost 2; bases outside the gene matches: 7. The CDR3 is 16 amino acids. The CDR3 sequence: CASSEGSGSLPYEQYF. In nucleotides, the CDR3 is TGTGCCAGCAGTGAAGGGAGCGGGAGTCTGCCCTACGAGCAGTACTTC.

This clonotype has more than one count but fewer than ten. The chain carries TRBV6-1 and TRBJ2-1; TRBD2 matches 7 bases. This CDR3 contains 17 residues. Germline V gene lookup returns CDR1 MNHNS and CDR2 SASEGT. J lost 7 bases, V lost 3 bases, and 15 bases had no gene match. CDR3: CASSEPYWREIGNEQFF. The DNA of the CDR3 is TGTGCCAGCAGTGAGCCCTACTGGCGGGAGATAGGGAATGAGCAGTTCTTC.